This T cell receptor (beta chain) was captured in a study of cytomegalovirus exposure and HLA in healthy donors (TCRdb year 2017). In the study overall: The 650 to 800 repertoires of the first cohort and the 120 validation repertoires were produced on the same platform, according to a later analysis. The study was designed to test whether signatures of past pathogen exposure could be identified by cataloging public T cell receptors. Along with the roughly 670-subject first cohort, a separate validation cohort of about 110 different subjects was used. The study combined high-throughput TCR immunosequencing, statistical association of individual TCRs with disease status, and machine learning to predict cytomegalovirus infection status. Overall study outcomes, separate from this receptor: Most TCR sequences were observed very rarely across donors, whereas some public TCRs were present in many individuals. The study gave a list of some 150 TCR beta chains associated with cytomegalovirus. A later analysis lacked HLA typing for the validation cohort, so it scored co-occurrence in that cohort across all 130 or so repertoires. The authors suggested that the approach could potentially be generalized to other disease states and immunological phenotypes. Three of the identified cytomegalovirus-associated TCR beta chains were confirmed in vitro to be specific for cytomegalovirus antigens. Cytomegalovirus status was reported to be diagnosed by the classifier with high specificity and sensitivity in both the original and validation cohorts. Subsequent analysis determined that TCRs grouped into clusters in the first cohort also showed a tendency toward co-occurrence across the 130 or so validation repertoires, and 90% to 95% of cluster scores exceeded 0.

As to this clone: Its antigen remains undetermined. No base quality information exists; no much larger clone differs at one position.

Taken from cysteine to phenylalanine, the CDR3 has 16 residues. Only CDR3 DNA remains: 48 bases, in frame from the first base. Ends trimmed: V by 4 bases, J by 3 bases; bases unmatched to a gene: 7. According to the germline V gene, CDR1 reads SNHLY and CDR2 reads FYNNEI. Separate from the approximately 730-subject first cohort, the validation cohort of 90 to 150 subjects was the group to which the donors belonged. Libraries were prepared through the immunoSEQ multiplex PCR assay. On the study's bioinformatics: A statistical classification framework was developed to diagnose cytomegalovirus status using the catalog of TCR beta chain sequences. TCRdb stores this immuneACCESS table with in-frame sequences only. Part of the clones is absent; in the studies checked, under half of the shortfall reflects unresolved V genes, and no reason is known for the rest. V, J and clone size are those of that table, while D and trimming were read from the DNA. This sample comprises some 170,000 clones, roughly 84% of them detected only once. The top ten clonotypes cover about 10% of the sample.

In this chain, TRBV2 is recombined with TRBJ1-5, with 9 central nucleotides matching TRBD1. The sequenced sample was PBMCs. This sequence originates from a man aged 30 to 39 in good health and CMV-seropositive. The CDR3 is CASSVGTGIFNQPQHF. At the DNA level, the sequence is TGTGCCAGCAGTGTAGGGACAGGGATTTTCAATCAGCCCCAGCATTTT.